This T cell receptor beta chain emerged from a study of patients and donors after allogeneic stem cell transplantation. From the RT-PCR reads, TCRdb called clonotypes with MiXCR, one entry per CDR3 protein. The top ten clones hold less than 3% of a sample with tens of thousands of distinct CDR3 sequences, just under 5% of them seen once. There are many counts of this clonotype. CDR1 is SGHVS and CDR2 is FNYEAQ in the germline V gene. With 1 base removed from V and 2 bases from J, the gap between germline ends came to 17 bases. CDR3 length equals 17 residues. The receptor's source is a human donor who was either an allogeneic HSCT recipient or a stem cell or donor lymphocyte infusion donor (not recorded which). It is not recorded whose cells these are; they may come from a transplant donor. Specimen: blood, either unsorted or a sorted T cell fraction (not recorded which). The chain is built from TRBV7-6 and TRBJ2-5; D is perhaps TRBD2 (5 bases). The CDR3 loop is CASSLGTPSSVQETQYF. The CDR3 nucleotides are TGTGCCAGCAGCTTAGGTACCCCTAGCTCAGTACAAGAGACCCAGTACTTC. Combining the CDR3 with reference TRBV7-6 and TRBJ2-5 gives the whole variable domain GAGVSQSPRYKVTKRGQDVALRCDPISGHVSLYWYRQALGQGPEFLTYFNYEAQQDKSGLPNDRFSAERPEGSISTLTIQRTEQRDSAMYRCASSLGTPSSVQETQYFGPGTRLLVL.